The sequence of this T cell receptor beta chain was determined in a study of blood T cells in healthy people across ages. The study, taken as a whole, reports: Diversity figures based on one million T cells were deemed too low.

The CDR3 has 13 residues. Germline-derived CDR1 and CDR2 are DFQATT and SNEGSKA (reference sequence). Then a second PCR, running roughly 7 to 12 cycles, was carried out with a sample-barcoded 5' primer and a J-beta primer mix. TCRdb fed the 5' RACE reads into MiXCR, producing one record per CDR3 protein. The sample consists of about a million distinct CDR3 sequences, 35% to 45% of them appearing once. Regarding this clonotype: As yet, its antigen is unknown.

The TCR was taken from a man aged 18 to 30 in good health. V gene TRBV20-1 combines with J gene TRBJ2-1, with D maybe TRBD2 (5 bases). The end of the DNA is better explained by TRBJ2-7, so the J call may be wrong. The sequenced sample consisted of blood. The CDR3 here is CSAPQRTYNEQYF. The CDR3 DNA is TGCAGTGCCCCTCAGCGGACCTACAATGAGCAGTACTTC.